This passage covers 2 T cell receptor beta chains from one sample sequenced in a study of blood T cell repertoires in COVID-19. Sequencing used immunoSEQ multiplex PCR; TCRdb keeps in-frame clones, though not all of them. Here the sample spans about 180,000 clones, 70% to 90% being singletons. Sequencing was done on a sample of peripheral blood. These receptors all come from a man aged 65 to 85 with active or convalescent COVID-19.

The rearrangement links TRBV5-4 to TRBJ2-3, with TRBD2 matching 9 bases. The CDR3 runs to 19 residues. V was pared by 0 bases and J by 1 base, with 12 bases of the junction left unmatched. From germline, CDR1 is SGHNT and CDR2 YYREEE (reference sequence). CDR3 region: CASSLDPPSGMGGTDTQYF. CDR3 sequence (DNA): TGTGCCAGCAGCTTGGATCCCCCTAGCGGGATGGGGGGCACAGATACGCAGTATTTT. The full variable domain, its missing parts supplied by reference TRBV5-4 and TRBJ2-3, is ETGVTQSPTHLIKTRGQQVTLRCSSQSGHNTVSWYQQALGQGPQFIFQYYREEENGRGNFPPRFSGLQFPNYSSELNVNALELDDSALYLCASSLDPPSGMGGTDTQYFGPGTRLTVL.

The CDR3 nucleotides read TGTGCCATCAAGGAGACTAGCGGGCACAATGAGCAGTTCTTC. Translating gives CAIKETSGHNEQFF. The chain recombines TRBV10-3 with TRBJ2-1, with TRBD2 identical over 10 bases. Per germline, CDR1 ENHRY and CDR2 SYGVKD. V lost 7 bases to trimming and J lost 5 bases; unmatched junction nucleotides: 5. The CDR3 has 14 residues.